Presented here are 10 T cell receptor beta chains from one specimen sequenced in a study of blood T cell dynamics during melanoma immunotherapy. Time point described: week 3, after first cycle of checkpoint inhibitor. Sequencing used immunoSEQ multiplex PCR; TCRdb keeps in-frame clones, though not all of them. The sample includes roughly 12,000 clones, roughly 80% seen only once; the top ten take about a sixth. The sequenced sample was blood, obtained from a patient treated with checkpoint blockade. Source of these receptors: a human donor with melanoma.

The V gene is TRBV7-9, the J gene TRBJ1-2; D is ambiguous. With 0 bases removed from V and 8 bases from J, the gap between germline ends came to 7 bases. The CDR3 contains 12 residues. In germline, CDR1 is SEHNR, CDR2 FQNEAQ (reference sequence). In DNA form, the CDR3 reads TGTGCCAGCAGCTTAGCGGCGGGGGGCTACACCTTC. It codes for CASSLAAGGYTF.

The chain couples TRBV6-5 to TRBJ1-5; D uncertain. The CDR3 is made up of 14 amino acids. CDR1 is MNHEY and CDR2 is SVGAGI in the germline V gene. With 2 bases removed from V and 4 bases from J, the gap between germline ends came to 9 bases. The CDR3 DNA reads TGTGCCAGCAGTTACGGCTCCGGGAATCAGCCCCAGCATTTT. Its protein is CASSYGSGNQPQHF.

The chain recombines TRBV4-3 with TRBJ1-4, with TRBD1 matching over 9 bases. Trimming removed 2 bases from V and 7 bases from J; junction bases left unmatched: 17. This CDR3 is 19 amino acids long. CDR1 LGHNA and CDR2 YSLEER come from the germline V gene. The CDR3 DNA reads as TGCGCCAGCAGCCAAAGGATTCCGAAGACAGGGGGACTCGGTGAAAAACTGTTTTTT. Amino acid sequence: CASSQRIPKTGGLGEKLFF.

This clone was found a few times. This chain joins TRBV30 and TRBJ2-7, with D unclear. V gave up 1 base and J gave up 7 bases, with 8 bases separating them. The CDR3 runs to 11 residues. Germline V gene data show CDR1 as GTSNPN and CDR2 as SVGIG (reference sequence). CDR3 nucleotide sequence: TGTGCCTGGAGTGGGCAATTGGAGCAGTACTTC. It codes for CAWSGQLEQYF.

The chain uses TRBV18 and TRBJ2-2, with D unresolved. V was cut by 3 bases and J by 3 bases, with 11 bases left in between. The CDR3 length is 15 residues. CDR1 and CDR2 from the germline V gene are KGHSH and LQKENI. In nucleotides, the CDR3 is TGTGCCAGCTCACCGGATGGGCTGTACACCGGGGAGCTGTTTTTT. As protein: CASSPDGLYTGELFF.

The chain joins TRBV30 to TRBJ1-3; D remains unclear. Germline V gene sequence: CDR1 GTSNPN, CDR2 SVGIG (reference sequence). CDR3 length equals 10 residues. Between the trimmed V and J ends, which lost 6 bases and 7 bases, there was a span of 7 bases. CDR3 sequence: CACGENTIYF. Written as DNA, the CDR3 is TGTGCCTGCGGGGAGAACACCATATATTTT.

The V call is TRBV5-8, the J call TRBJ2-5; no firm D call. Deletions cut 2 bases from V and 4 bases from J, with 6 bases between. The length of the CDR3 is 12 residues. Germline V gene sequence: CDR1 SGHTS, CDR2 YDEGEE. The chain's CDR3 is CASSFLGETQYF. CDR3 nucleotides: TGTGCCAGCAGCTTCTTGGGAGAGACCCAGTACTTC.

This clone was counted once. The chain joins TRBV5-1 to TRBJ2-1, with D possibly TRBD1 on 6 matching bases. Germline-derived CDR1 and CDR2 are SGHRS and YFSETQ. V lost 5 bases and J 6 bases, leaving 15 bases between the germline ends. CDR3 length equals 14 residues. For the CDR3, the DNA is TGCGCCAGCAGGGGGGATGGGACAAGCAATGAGCAGTTCTTC. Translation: CASRGDGTSNEQFF. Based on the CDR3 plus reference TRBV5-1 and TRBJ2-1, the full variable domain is KAGVTQTPRYLIKTRGQQVTLSCSPISGHRSVSWYQQTPGQGLQFLFEYFSETQRNKGNFPGRFSGRQFSNSRSEMNVSTLELGDSALYLCASRGDGTSNEQFFGPGTRLTVL.

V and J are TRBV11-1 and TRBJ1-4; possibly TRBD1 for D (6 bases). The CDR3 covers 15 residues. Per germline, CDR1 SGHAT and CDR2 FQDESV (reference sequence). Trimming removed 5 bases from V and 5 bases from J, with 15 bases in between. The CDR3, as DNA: TGTGCCAGCAGCCCTAGAGGCCAGGGGAATGAAAAACTGTTTTTT. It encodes CASSPRGQGNEKLFF.

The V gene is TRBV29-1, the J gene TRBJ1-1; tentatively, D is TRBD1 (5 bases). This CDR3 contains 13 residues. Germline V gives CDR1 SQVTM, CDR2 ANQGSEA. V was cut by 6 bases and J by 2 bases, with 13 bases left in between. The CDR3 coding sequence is TGCAGCGTATTAGGGGACGCAAACACTGAAGCTTTCTTT. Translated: CSVLGDANTEAFF.